This entry concerns a single TCR beta chain. The entry originates in a study of blood T cell repertoires in COVID-19. About the study: PBMCs, B-cell-depleted T cells, or T cells were the source of the cDNA or gDNA that made up the material.

Seattle cases were enrolled at active infection and followed longitudinally. Source study methods: Estimation of nucleated cell counts was performed using reference gene primer amplification. Repertoires were generated with immunoSEQ multiplex PCR, while TCRdb's copy carries only in-frame clones and drops some. That table supplies the V and J calls and clone size; D and trimming were determined from the DNA. The table shows around 92,000 clones, with around 74% occurring only once. Germline V lookup: CDR1 LGHNA, CDR2 YNFKEQ. Trimming shortened V by 4 bases and J by 7 bases, and 17 bases separated the two germline ends. The CDR3 contains 15 residues.

This chain uses TRBV4-2 with TRBJ2-1; tentatively, D is TRBD2 (5 bases). This TCR derives from a man between 65 and 85 years old with COVID-19, enrolled during active disease. The sequenced material came from peripheral blood. The CDR3 bases are TGTGCCAGCAGCCTCCCTCCCTTTGAGGGAAATGAGCAGTTCTTC. It yields the protein CASSLPPFEGNEQFF.